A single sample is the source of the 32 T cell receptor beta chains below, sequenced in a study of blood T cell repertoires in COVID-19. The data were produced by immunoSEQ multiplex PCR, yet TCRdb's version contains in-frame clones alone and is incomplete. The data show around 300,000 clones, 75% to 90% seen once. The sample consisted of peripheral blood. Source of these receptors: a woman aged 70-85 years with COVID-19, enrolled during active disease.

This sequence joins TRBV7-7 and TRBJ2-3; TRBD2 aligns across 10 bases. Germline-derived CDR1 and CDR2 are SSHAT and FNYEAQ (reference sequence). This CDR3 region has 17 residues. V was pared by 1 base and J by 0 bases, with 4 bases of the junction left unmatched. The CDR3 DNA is TGTGCCAGCAGCTTAGGAGCGGGGGGGCTGAGCACAGATACGCAGTATTTT. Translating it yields CASSLGAGGLSTDTQYF. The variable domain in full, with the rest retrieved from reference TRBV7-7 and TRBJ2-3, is GAGVSQSPRYKVTKRGQDVTLRCDPISSHATLYWYQQALGQGPEFLTYFNYEAQPDKSGLPSDRFSAERPEGSISTLTIQRTEQRDSAMYRCASSLGAGGLSTDTQYFGPGTRLTVL.

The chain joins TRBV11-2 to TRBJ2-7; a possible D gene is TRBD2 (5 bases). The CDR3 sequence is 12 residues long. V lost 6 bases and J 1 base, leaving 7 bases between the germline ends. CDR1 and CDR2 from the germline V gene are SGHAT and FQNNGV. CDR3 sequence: CASRSGSYEQYF. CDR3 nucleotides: TGTGCCAGCAGGAGCGGATCCTACGAGCAGTACTTC. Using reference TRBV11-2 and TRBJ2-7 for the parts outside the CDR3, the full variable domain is EAGVAQSPRYKIIEKRQSVAFWCNPISGHATLYWYQQILGQGPKLLIQFQNNGVVDDSQLPKDRFSAERLKGVDSTLKIQPAKLEDSAVYLCASRSGSYEQYFGPGTRLTVT.

The CDR3 DNA reads as TGTGCCAGTAGCCTATCGGACAGCCGCTATAATTCACCCCTCCACTTT. Protein sequence: CASSLSDSRYNSPLHF. The chain carries TRBV19 and TRBJ1-6, with D possibly matching TRBD1 (6 bases). This CDR3 is 16 amino acids long. V lost 6 bases to trimming and J lost 3 bases, with 15 bases between them. Germline V lookup: CDR1 LNHDA, CDR2 SQIVND (reference sequence).

This CDR3 is CASSSSGTGNAAFF. As DNA, the CDR3 is TGCGCCAGCAGCTCCTCCGGGACAGGGAATGCGGCTTTCTTT. This rearrangement joins TRBV5-1 to TRBJ1-1; TRBD1 matches at 9 bases. Germline CDR1 reads SGHRS; CDR2 reads YFSETQ. V trimming: 3 bases; J trimming: 11 bases; junction bases outside the gene matches: 11. The CDR3 is made up of 14 amino acids.

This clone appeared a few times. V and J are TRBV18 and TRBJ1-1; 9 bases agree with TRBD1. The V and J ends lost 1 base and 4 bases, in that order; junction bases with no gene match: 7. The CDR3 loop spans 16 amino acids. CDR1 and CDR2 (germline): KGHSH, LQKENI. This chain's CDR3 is CASSPLGTGWGTEAFF. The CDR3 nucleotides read TGTGCCAGCTCACCACTCGGGACAGGGTGGGGCACTGAAGCTTTCTTT.

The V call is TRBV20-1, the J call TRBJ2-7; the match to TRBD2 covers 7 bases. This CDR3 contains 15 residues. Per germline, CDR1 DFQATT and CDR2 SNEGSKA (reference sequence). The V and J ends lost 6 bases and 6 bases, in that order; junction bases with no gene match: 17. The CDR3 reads CSASGKAGTQGEQYF. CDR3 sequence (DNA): TGCAGTGCCAGTGGGAAAGCGGGGACTCAGGGCGAGCAGTACTTC.

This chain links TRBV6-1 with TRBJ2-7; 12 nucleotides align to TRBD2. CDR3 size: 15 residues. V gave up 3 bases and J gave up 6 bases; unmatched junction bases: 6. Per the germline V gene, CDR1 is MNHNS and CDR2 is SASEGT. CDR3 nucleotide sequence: TGTGCCAGCAGTGACCAGGGACTAGCGGGCAGCGAGCAGTACTTC. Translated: CASSDQGLAGSEQYF.

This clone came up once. The CDR3 DNA is TGTGCCAGCAGCGCCGAACTATCCTATAATTCACCCCTCCACTTT. This gives the protein CASSAELSYNSPLHF. The chain carries TRBV7-2 and TRBJ1-6; D gene uncertain. Trimming took 5 bases from V and 1 from J, leaving 9 bases between them. This CDR3 is built from 15 residues. Looked up from germline, CDR1 is SGHTA and CDR2 is FQGNSA.

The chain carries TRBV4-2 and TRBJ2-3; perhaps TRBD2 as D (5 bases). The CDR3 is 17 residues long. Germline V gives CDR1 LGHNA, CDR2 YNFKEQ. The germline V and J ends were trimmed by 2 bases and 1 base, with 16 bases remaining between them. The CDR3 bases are TGTGCCAGCAGCCAAATAGGCGAGGGCCGGGGCACAGATACGCAGTATTTT. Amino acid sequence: CASSQIGEGRGTDTQYF.

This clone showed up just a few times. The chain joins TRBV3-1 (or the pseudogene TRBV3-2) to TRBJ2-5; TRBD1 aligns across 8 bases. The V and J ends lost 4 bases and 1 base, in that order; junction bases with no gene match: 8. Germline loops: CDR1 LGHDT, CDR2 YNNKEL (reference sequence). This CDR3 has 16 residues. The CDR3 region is CASSLRDRRSQETQYF. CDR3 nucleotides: TGTGCCAGCAGCCTCCGGGACAGGAGGAGCCAAGAGACCCAGTACTTC.

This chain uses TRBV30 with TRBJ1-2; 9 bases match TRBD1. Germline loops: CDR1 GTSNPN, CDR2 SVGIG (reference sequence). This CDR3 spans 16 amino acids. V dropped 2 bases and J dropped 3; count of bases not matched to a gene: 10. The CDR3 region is CAWSSFGTGSDYGYTF. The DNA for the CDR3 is TGTGCCTGGAGTTCTTTTGGGACAGGGTCTGACTATGGCTACACCTTC.

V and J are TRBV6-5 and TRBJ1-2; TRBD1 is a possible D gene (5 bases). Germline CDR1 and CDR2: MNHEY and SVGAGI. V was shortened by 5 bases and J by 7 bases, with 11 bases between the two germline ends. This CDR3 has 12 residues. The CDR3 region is CASSRRGGGYTF. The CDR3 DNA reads TGTGCCAGCAGTCGTAGGGGCGGTGGCTACACCTTC.

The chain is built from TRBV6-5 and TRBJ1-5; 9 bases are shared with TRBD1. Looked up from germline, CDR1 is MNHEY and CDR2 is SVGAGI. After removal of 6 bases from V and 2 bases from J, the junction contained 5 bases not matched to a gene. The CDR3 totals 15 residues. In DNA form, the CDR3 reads TGTGCCAGCAGATTCCGGACAGGGGGCAATCAGCCCCAGCATTTT. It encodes CASRFRTGGNQPQHF.

CDR3: CASSYMSLAFF. CDR3 nucleotide sequence: TGTGCCAGCAGTTATATGTCCCTAGCTTTCTTT. This sequence joins TRBV6-5 and TRBJ1-1; D is undetermined. In germline, CDR1 is MNHEY, CDR2 SVGAGI. The CDR3 length is 11 residues. V was shortened by 3 bases and J by 10 bases, with 9 bases between the two germline ends.

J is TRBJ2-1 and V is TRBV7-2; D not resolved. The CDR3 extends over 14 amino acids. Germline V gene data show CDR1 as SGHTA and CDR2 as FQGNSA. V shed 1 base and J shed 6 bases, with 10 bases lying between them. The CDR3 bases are TGTGCCAGCAGCTTAGAATTCTCGGGCAATGAGCAGTTCTTC. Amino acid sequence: CASSLEFSGNEQFF.

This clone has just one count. The CDR3 region has the DNA TGTGCCAGCAGCCAAGGAGGAGGATTCTCCTACGAGCAGTACTTC. This translates into CASSQGGGFSYEQYF. V and J are TRBV4-2 and TRBJ2-7; tentative D call: TRBD2 (5 bases). Trimming took 1 base from V and 0 from J, leaving 10 bases between them. CDR3 length: 15 amino acids. The germline CDR1 and CDR2 sequences are LGHNA and YNFKEQ.

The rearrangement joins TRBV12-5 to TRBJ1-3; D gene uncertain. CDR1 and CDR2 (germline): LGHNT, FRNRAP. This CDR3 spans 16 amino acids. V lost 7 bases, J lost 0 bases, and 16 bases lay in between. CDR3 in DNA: TGTGCTAGTGCCGTCTGGCACAAAGACTCTGGAAACACCATATATTTT. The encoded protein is CASAVWHKDSGNTIYF.

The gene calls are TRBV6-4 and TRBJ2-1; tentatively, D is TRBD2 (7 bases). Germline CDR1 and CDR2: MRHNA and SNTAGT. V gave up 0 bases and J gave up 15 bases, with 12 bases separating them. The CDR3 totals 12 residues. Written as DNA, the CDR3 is TGTGCCAGCAGTGACTCCGGGGGGCCAGGGTTCTTC. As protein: CASSDSGGPGFF.

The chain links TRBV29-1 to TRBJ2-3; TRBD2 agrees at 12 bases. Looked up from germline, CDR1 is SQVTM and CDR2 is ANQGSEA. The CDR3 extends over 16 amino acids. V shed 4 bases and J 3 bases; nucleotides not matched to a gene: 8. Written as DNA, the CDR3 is TGCAGCGTTGGATTATCTAGCGGGGGGGCAACAGATACGCAGTATTTT. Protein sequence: CSVGLSSGGATDTQYF.

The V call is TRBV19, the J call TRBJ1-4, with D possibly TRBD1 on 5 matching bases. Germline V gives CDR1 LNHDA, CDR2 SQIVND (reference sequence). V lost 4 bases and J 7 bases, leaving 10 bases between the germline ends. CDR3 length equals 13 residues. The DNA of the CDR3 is TGTGCCAGTAGTACCCGGGGGACTGAAAAACTGTTTTTT. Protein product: CASSTRGTEKLFF.

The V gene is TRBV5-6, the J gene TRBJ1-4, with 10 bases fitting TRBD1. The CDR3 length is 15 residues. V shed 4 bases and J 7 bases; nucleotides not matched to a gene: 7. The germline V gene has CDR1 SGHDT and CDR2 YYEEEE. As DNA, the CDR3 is TGTGCCAGCAGCGAGGTGGGGACAGGGGTTGAAAAACTGTTTTTT. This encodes CASSEVGTGVEKLFF.

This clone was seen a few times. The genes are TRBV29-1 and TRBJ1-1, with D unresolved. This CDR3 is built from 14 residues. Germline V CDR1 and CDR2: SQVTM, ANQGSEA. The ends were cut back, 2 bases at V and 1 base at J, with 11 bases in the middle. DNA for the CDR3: TGCAGCGTTGAACGTGGAGCAGAGAACACTGAAGCTTTCTTT. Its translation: CSVERGAENTEAFF. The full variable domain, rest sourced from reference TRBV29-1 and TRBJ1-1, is SAVISQKPSRDICQRGTSLTIQCQVDSQVTMMFWYRQQPGQSLTLIATANQGSEATYESGFVIDKFPISRPNLTFSTLTVSNMSPEDSSIYLCSVERGAENTEAFFGQGTRLTVV.

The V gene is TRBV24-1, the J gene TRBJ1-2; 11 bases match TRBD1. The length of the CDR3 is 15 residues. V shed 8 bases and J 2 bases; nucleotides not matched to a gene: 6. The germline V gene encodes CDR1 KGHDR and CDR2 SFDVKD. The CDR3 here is CATTTGQGENYGYTF. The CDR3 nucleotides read TGTGCCACCACCACGGGACAGGGGGAAAACTATGGCTACACCTTC.

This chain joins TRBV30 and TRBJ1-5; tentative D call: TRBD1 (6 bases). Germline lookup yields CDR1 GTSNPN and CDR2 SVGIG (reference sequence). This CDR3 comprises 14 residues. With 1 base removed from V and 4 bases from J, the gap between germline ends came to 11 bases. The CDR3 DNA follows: TGTGCCTGGAGTGGGTGGACAGAGAATCAGCCCCAGCATTTT. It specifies CAWSGWTENQPQHF. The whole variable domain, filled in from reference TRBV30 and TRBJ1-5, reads SQTIHQWPATLVQPVGSPLSLECTVEGTSNPNLYWYRQAAGRGLQLLFYSVGIGQISSEVPQNLSASRPQDRQFILSSKKLLLSDSGFYLCAWSGWTENQPQHFGDGTRLSIL.

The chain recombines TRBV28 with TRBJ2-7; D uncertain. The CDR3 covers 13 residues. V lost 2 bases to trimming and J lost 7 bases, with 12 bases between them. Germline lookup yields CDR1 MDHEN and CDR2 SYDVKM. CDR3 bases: TGTGCCAGCAGTTTAGGAGAGCTACGGGAGCAGTACTTC. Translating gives CASSLGELREQYF.

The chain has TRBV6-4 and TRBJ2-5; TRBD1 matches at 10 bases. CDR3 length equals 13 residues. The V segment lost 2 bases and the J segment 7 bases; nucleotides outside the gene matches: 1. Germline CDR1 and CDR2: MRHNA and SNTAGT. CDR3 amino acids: CASSDGQGGTQYF. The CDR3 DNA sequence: TGTGCCAGCAGTGACGGACAGGGGGGGACCCAGTACTTC.

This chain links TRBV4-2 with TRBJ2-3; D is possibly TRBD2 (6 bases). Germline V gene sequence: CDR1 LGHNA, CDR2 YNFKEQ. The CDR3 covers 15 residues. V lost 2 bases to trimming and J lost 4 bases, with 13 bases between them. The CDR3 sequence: CASSQLLGGADTQYF. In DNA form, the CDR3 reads TGTGCCAGCAGCCAACTGCTAGGAGGGGCAGATACGCAGTATTTT.

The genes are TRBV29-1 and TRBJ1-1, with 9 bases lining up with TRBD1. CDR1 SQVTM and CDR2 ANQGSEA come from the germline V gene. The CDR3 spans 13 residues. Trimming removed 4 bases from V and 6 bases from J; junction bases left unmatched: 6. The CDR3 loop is CSVGQGGRAEAFF. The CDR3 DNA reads TGCAGCGTTGGACAGGGGGGTAGGGCTGAAGCTTTCTTT.

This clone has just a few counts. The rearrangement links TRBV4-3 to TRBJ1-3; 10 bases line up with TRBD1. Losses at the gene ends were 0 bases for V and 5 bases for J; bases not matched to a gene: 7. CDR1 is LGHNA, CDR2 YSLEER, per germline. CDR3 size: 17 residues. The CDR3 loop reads CASSQEGTGAIRNTIYF. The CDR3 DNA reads TGCGCCAGCAGCCAAGAAGGGACAGGGGCGATCCGAAACACCATATATTTT.

In nucleotides, the CDR3 is TGCGCCAGCAGTCAAAGTGGGATTCGGACAGAAGAAGGTGGCTACACCTTC. Translation gives CASSQSGIRTEEGGYTF. The rearrangement joins TRBV4-1 to TRBJ1-2; tentatively, D is TRBD1 (6 bases). This CDR3 has 17 amino acids. V was clipped by 6 bases and J by 7 bases, with 27 bases between them. Germline V CDR1 and CDR2: MGHRA, YSYEKL.

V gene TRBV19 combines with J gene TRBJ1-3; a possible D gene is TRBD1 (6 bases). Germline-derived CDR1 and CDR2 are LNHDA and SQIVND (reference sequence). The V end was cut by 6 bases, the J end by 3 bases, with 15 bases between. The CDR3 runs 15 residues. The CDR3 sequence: CASSWAQGSGNTIYF. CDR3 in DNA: TGTGCCAGTAGCTGGGCCCAGGGGAGTGGAAACACCATATATTTT.

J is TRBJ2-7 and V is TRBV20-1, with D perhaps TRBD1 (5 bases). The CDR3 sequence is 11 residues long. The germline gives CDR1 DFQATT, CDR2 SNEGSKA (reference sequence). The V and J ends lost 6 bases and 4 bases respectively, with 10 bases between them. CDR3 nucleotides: TGCAGTGCAGGTGACAGATACGAGCAGTACTTC. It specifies CSAGDRYEQYF.